The 17 T cell receptor beta chains given below trace back to one sample, sequenced in a study of blood T cell repertoires in COVID-19. Profiling relied on immunoSEQ multiplex PCR, and the TCRdb table lists in-frame clones only, not all of them. The top ten clones hold approximately 2% of a sample with fewer than 500,000 clones, 87% of them seen once. Sequenced material: PBMCs or T cells enriched from blood (not recorded which). The origin of the receptors is a woman between 18 and 29 years old with acute COVID-19.

The chain recombines TRBV4-3 with TRBJ2-2; a possible D gene is TRBD1 (6 bases). Trimming shortened V by 0 bases and J by 4 bases, and 18 bases separated the two germline ends. Per germline, CDR1 LGHNA and CDR2 YSLEER. There are 18 residues in the CDR3. CDR3 DNA sequence: TGCGCCAGCAGCCAAGATTATCGACAGGCCTCCCTCACCGGGGAGCTGTTTTTT. Translating it yields CASSQDYRQASLTGELFF.

The rearrangement links TRBV4-3 to TRBJ1-1; D remains unclear. Germline V gene sequence: CDR1 LGHNA, CDR2 YSLEER. The CDR3 spans 13 residues. V was cut by 0 bases and J by 5 bases, with 7 bases left in between. This CDR3 reads CASSQDFGTEAFF. Here the CDR3 DNA reads TGCGCCAGCAGCCAAGATTTCGGGACTGAAGCTTTCTTT.

This chain's CDR3 is CASSLGPGPAEAFF. Written as DNA, the CDR3 is TGTGCCAGCAGCTTGGGACCAGGGCCCGCTGAAGCTTTCTTT. The chain has TRBV5-5 and TRBJ1-1; D may be TRBD1 (5 bases). CDR1 SGHKS and CDR2 YYEKEE come from the germline V gene (reference sequence). The CDR3 contains 14 residues. Trimming cost V 0 bases and J 6 bases, with 12 bases left between them.

This chain links TRBV3-1 (or the pseudogene TRBV3-2) with TRBJ1-2; 7 bases agree with TRBD1. V trimming: 4 bases; J trimming: 2 bases; junction bases outside the gene matches: 7. The CDR3 is 15 amino acids. Per germline, CDR1 LGHDT and CDR2 YNNKEL (reference sequence). In DNA form, the CDR3 reads TGTGCCAGCAGCCCGGGGGCACAGGGGAACTATGGCTACACCTTC. Amino acids: CASSPGAQGNYGYTF.

This chain joins TRBV19 and TRBJ1-5; 9 bases match TRBD1. The CDR3 totals 13 residues. The V and J ends lost 7 bases and 6 bases, in that order; junction bases with no gene match: 4. The germline CDR1 and CDR2 sequences are LNHDA and SQIVND (reference sequence). The chain's CDR3 is CASNRGLGQPQHF. The CDR3 DNA follows: TGTGCCAGTAACAGGGGGCTGGGTCAGCCCCAGCATTTT.

The V gene is TRBV19, the J gene TRBJ1-3; possible D gene TRBD1, 5 bases. This CDR3 contains 15 residues. Germline CDR1 and CDR2: LNHDA and SQIVND (reference sequence). V lost 7 bases and J 8 bases, leaving 21 bases between the germline ends. CDR3 DNA: TGTGCCAGTACCCTTGCAGGGCTCAAGTACGACACCATATATTTT. Residues: CASTLAGLKYDTIYF. The full variable domain, its missing parts supplied by reference TRBV19 and TRBJ1-3, is DGGITQSPKYLFRKEGQNVTLSCEQNLNHDAMYWYRQDPGQGLRLIYYSQIVNDFQKGDIAEGYSVSREKKESFPLTVTSAQKNPTAFYLCASTLAGLKYDTIYFGEGSWLTVV.

The chain carries TRBV11-2 and TRBJ2-4; 8 bases align to TRBD1. Germline CDR1 and CDR2: SGHAT and FQNNGV. V was pared by 2 bases and J by 6 bases, with 12 bases of the junction left unmatched. The CDR3 extends over 17 amino acids. The DNA for the CDR3 is TGTGCCAGCAGCTTAAAACCCGGACAGGGTACAGTAAACATTCAGTACTTC. Residues: CASSLKPGQGTVNIQYF. The full variable domain, completed using reference TRBV11-2 and TRBJ2-4, is EAGVAQSPRYKIIEKRQSVAFWCNPISGHATLYWYQQILGQGPKLLIQFQNNGVVDDSQLPKDRFSAERLKGVDSTLKIQPAKLEDSAVYLCASSLKPGQGTVNIQYFGAGTRLSVL.

The chain is built from TRBV7-2 and TRBJ2-1, with D maybe TRBD2 (6 bases). Germline CDR1 SGHTA, CDR2 FQGNSA. Between the trimmed V and J ends, which lost 0 bases and 0 bases, there was a span of 18 bases. This CDR3 region has 19 residues. The CDR3 DNA sequence: TGTGCCAGCAGCTTAGCCTACGGTTTTAGCGGAGACTCCTACAATGAGCAGTTCTTC. This gives the protein CASSLAYGFSGDSYNEQFF.

The V call is TRBV21-1, the J call TRBJ2-7; the DNA was not used to check the table's D call, TRBD2. TRBV21-1 is a recognized pseudogene. This CDR3 is built from 14 residues. The chain's CDR3 is CASSKELYNYEQYF. The CDR3 DNA reads as TGTGCCAGCAGCAAAGAACTCTATAACTACGAGCAGTACTTC.

The V call is TRBV18, the J call TRBJ1-3; TRBD1 agrees at 7 bases. This CDR3 has 16 residues. The V and J ends lost 3 bases and 3 bases, in that order; junction bases with no gene match: 8. Germline CDR1 is KGHSH and CDR2 is LQKENI. CDR3 nucleotide sequence: TGTGCCAGCTCACCCTTTGGACAGGATGGTGGAAACACCATATATTTT. This gives the protein CASSPFGQDGGNTIYF. The full variable domain, with the rest looked up from reference TRBV18 and TRBJ1-3, is NAGVMQNPRHLVRRRGQEARLRCSPMKGHSHVYWYRQLPEEGLKFMVYLQKENIIDESGMPKERFSAEFPKEGPSILRIQQVVRGDSAAYFCASSPFGQDGGNTIYFGEGSWLTVV.

The rearrangement uses TRBV4-3 and TRBJ1-1; weak D call: TRBD1 (6 bases). Germline lookup yields CDR1 LGHNA and CDR2 YSLEER. This CDR3 is 14 amino acids long. The ends were cut back, 4 bases at V and 7 bases at J, with 16 bases in the middle. The CDR3, as DNA: TGCGCCAGCAGCCGCAGAACCGGACAGAGTGAAGCTTTCTTT. Amino acid sequence: CASSRRTGQSEAFF.

CDR3 region: CASSLAGAQETQYF. The CDR3 DNA reads TGTGCCAGCAGCTTGGCAGGGGCCCAAGAGACCCAGTACTTC. V usage is TRBV5-6 and J usage is TRBJ2-5, with a weak D call TRBD1 (6 bases). CDR1 and CDR2 from the germline V gene are SGHDT and YYEEEE. The CDR3 has 14 residues. Between the trimmed V and J ends, which lost 0 bases and 1 base, there was a span of 7 bases.

The chain couples TRBV19 to TRBJ2-1, with TRBD1 identical over 7 bases. V dropped 4 bases and J dropped 3; count of bases not matched to a gene: 3. The CDR3 runs 14 residues. Germline V gene sequence: CDR1 LNHDA, CDR2 SQIVND (reference sequence). CDR3 in DNA: TGTGCCAGTAGTACCGGGACAGACTACAATGAGCAGTTCTTC. It translates to CASSTGTDYNEQFF.

V and J are TRBV12-5 and TRBJ1-1, with TRBD1 matching over 9 bases. This CDR3 is 14 amino acids long. Trimming removed 1 base from V and 10 bases from J; junction bases left unmatched: 7. CDR1 is LGHNT, CDR2 FRNRAP, per germline. The CDR3 region has the DNA TGTGCTAGTGGTTTGGGTGAAACGACAGGGGGAGCTTTCTTT. Amino acids: CASGLGETTGGAFF.

V and J are TRBV29-1 and TRBJ2-7; the D is unclear. V lost 0 bases and J 1 base, leaving 7 bases between the germline ends. Germline V lookup: CDR1 SQVTM, CDR2 ANQGSEA. CDR3 length: 13 amino acids. The CDR3 nucleotides read TGCAGCGTTGAAGAGCTGACATCCTACGAGCAGTACTTC. This gives the protein CSVEELTSYEQYF.

This sequence joins TRBV4-3 and TRBJ1-6; no clear D gene. Between the trimmed V and J ends, which lost 0 bases and 9 bases, there was a span of 12 bases. CDR3 size: 15 residues. Germline V gene lookup returns CDR1 LGHNA and CDR2 YSLEER. For the CDR3, the DNA is TGCGCCAGCAGCCAAGAGTTAGGCAGGTTTTCACCCCTCCACTTT. Amino acids: CASSQELGRFSPLHF.

The gene calls are TRBV18 and TRBJ1-4, with D possibly being TRBD1 (5 bases). V lost 3 bases and J 2 bases, leaving 13 bases between the germline ends. Per germline, CDR1 KGHSH and CDR2 LQKENI. This CDR3 has 16 residues. This CDR3 is CASSPSDSQTNEKLFF. CDR3 DNA sequence: TGTGCCAGCTCACCCTCCGACAGCCAGACTAATGAAAAACTGTTTTTT.